Below, 10 T cell receptor beta chains from the same sample are listed, as sequenced in a study of breast tumors, draining lymph nodes, adjacent tissues (dated by TCRdb to about 2016). The lymph node samples were taken from the axillary draining lymph nodes of breast cancer patients. Libraries were constructed by multiplex PCR. The sequencing machine was an Illumina HiSeq 2000. Starting from the raw public reads, TCRdb applied fastp trimming at Q25, assembled clones with MiXCR and retained in-frame beta chains. Rows with one shared CDR3 protein collapse into an entry with the most common genes and DNA. This sample is represented by about 180,000 distinct CDR3 sequences; roughly 30% of them were singletons. The top ten clones comprise over 3.5% of the sample. Sequences were obtained from axillary lymph node tissue. The receptors were sampled from a female donor with breast cancer. Some clones in this sample may be carry-over from other donors' samples.

This clonotype was counted ten times or more. V is TRBV9 and J is TRBJ2-3; D is uncertain. The CDR3 totals 16 residues. Per the germline V gene, CDR1 is SGDLS and CDR2 is YYNGEE. V was cut by 0 bases and J by 0 bases, with 11 bases left in between. The CDR3 DNA follows: TGTGCCAGCAGCGTAGCTGACCGATCTAGCACAGATACGCAGTATTTT. Protein: CASSVADRSSTDTQYF.

The chain is built from TRBV7-3 and TRBJ1-1; D gene ambiguous. The CDR3 contains 15 residues. CDR1 SGHTA and CDR2 FQGTGA come from the germline V gene. V gave up 3 bases and J gave up 2 bases, with 13 bases separating them. The CDR3 DNA reads TGTGCCAGCAGCTTGTCCCCGGGCGGAAACACTGAAGCTTTCTTT. It encodes CASSLSPGGNTEAFF.

Points on this clonotype: A much larger clone differs by one base, so this may be a read error. The CDR3 nucleotides read TGTGCCAGCAGTTTAATCGGGATGAATGGAAAACTGTTTTTT. It is translated as CASSLIGMNGKLFF. This sequence joins TRBV27 and TRBJ1-4; no firm D call. CDR3 length: 14 amino acids. Germline V CDR1 and CDR2: MNHEY, SMNVEV (reference sequence).

Comment on this clonotype: An end of the junction does not agree with germline; a read error may underlie this. V usage is TRBV20-1 and J usage is TRBJ2-6; tentatively, D is TRBD2 (6 bases). Germline V gene data show CDR1 as DFQATT and CDR2 as SNEGSKA (reference sequence). The CDR3 is 12 residues long. CDR3 DNA sequence: TGCAGTGCTAGGCACGGGAGTCGGACTGAAGCTTTC. This encodes CSARHGSRTEAF.

There are many counts of this clonotype. CDR3 sequence: CASSRPQSSYGYTF. The CDR3 DNA is TGTGCCAGCAGTCGACCCCAATCGAGCTATGGCTACACCTTC. J is TRBJ1-2 and V is TRBV6-2 or TRBV6-3, with D unclear. The V gene lost 5 bases and the J gene lost 4 bases, with 14 bases spanning the gap. The CDR3 has 14 amino acids. The germline V gene has CDR1 MNHEY and CDR2 SVGEGT.

This clonotype was counted at least ten times. The chain joins TRBV11-3 to TRBJ2-1; 10 positions match TRBD2. CDR1 and CDR2 (germline): SGHNT, YENEEA. This CDR3 spans 16 amino acids. The J segment lost 8 bases and the V segment lost 0 bases, leaving 7 bases of the junction unmatched. The chain's CDR3 is CASSLEASGRSDEQFF. The CDR3 DNA reads TGTGCCAGCAGCTTAGAAGCTAGCGGGAGATCCGATGAGCAGTTCTTC. Supplemented by reference TRBV11-3 and TRBJ2-1, the full variable domain reads EAGVVQSPRYKIIEKKQPVAFWCNPISGHNTLYWYLQNLGQGPELLIRYENEEAVDDSQLPKDRFSAERLKGVDSTLKIQPAELGDSAVYLCASSLEASGRSDEQFFGPGTRLTVL.

In its sample, this clonotype was seen a few times. The chain employs TRBV11-2 and TRBJ2-4; D is possibly TRBD2 (6 bases). This CDR3 is 15 amino acids long. Germline loops: CDR1 SGHAT, CDR2 FQNNGV. Trimming removed 5 bases from V and 7 bases from J, with 18 bases in between. The CDR3 reads CASSPHPGRGNIQYF. CDR3 bases: TGTGCCAGCAGCCCCCACCCGGGCCGGGGGAACATTCAGTACTTC.

This rearrangement joins TRBV5-6 to TRBJ1-1, with D perhaps matching TRBD1 (6 bases). Germline V lookup: CDR1 SGHDT, CDR2 YYEEEE. V was clipped by 4 bases and J by 2 bases, with 15 bases between them. The CDR3 loop spans 15 amino acids. Written as DNA, the CDR3 is TGTGCCAGCAGCCAGGGTGGGGGGGCTAACACTGAAGCTTTCTTT. This sequence encodes CASSQGGGANTEAFF.

This clonotype showed up just once. A read error is likely, as this CDR3 ends without the conserved phenylalanine or tryptophan. This chain links TRBV3-1 with TRBJ2-1; the D gene is possibly TRBD1 (6 bases). The length of the CDR3 is 15 residues. Trimming shortened V by 1 base and J by 4 bases, and 11 bases separated the two germline ends. Germline V lookup: CDR1 LGHDT, CDR2 YNNKEL (reference sequence). CDR3 nucleotides: TGTGCCAGCAGCCAAGTACAGGGTTCTTACAATGAGCAGTTCTGC. Translation: CASSQVQGSYNEQFC.

Many counts were recorded for this clonotype. The chain joins TRBV5-5 to TRBJ2-7, with D uncertain. V lost 2 bases, J lost 2 bases, and 8 bases lay in between. This CDR3 comprises 13 residues. The V gene's germline CDR1 is SGHKS and CDR2 YYEKEE (reference sequence). DNA for the CDR3: TGTGCCAGCAGCTTAGGGTCGACCTACGAGCAGTACTTC. It specifies CASSLGSTYEQYF.